One sample yielded the 30 T cell receptor beta chains listed below, sequenced in a study of technical replicates of blood from several donors (dated by TCRdb to about 2017). Library method: the immunoSEQ multiplex PCR assay. TCRdb took over this immuneACCESS table, retaining in-frame rearrangements with V and J assigned. Such tables are incomplete; in checked studies, under half of the missing clones stem from an unresolved V gene, and the remainder is unexplained. This sample comprises 85,000 to 100,000 clones, roughly 95% of them detected only once. The leading ten clones occupy approximately 0.22% of the sample. The sequenced material came from T cells isolated from PBMCs. The receptors originated from a human donor in good health.

This chain joins TRBV10-1 and TRBJ2-1, with D perhaps TRBD1 (6 bases). CDR3 length: 13 residues. Germline loops: CDR1 WNHNN, CDR2 SYGVQD (reference sequence). The V end was cut by 8 bases, the J end by 7 bases, with 15 bases between. The CDR3 nucleotides are TGCGCCAGCGGGTCCGGGCAGGGGAATGAGCAGTTCTTC. It is translated as CASGSGQGNEQFF.

CDR3 DNA sequence: TGCGCCAGCAGCCGGGGGGGGATGGAGACCCAGTACTTC. Translation gives CASSRGGMETQYF. The rearrangement links TRBV4-1 to TRBJ2-5; TRBD2 agrees at 7 bases. The CDR3 has 13 amino acids. Germline CDR1 reads MGHRA; CDR2 reads YSYEKL. V gave up 4 bases and J gave up 5 bases; unmatched junction bases: 4.

This chain links TRBV11-2 with TRBJ2-3, with a weak D call TRBD1 (6 bases). This CDR3 is built from 14 residues. CDR1 and CDR2 (germline): SGHAT, FQNNGV. The germline V and J ends were trimmed by 3 bases and 2 bases, with 9 bases remaining between them. The CDR3 region is CASSLTGFTDTQYF. The CDR3 DNA sequence: TGTGCCAGCAGCTTGACAGGATTCACAGATACGCAGTATTTT.

This sequence joins TRBV27 and TRBJ2-6; the D is unclear. This CDR3 region has 18 residues. V was cut by 6 bases and J by 1 base, with 19 bases left in between. Per germline, CDR1 MNHEY and CDR2 SMNVEV (reference sequence). The CDR3 here is CASRWAALTNSGANVLTF. Here the CDR3 DNA reads TGTGCCAGCAGGTGGGCAGCATTAACCAATTCTGGGGCCAACGTCCTGACTTTC.

The rearrangement joins TRBV7-2 to TRBJ2-7, with 9 bases aligning to TRBD2. V lost 1 base and J lost 2; bases outside the gene matches: 0. The CDR3 runs 14 residues. Germline-derived CDR1 and CDR2 are SGHTA and FQGNSA. For the CDR3, the DNA is TGTGCCAGCAGCTTAGGACTAGCGGCCTACGAGCAGTACTTC. Amino acids: CASSLGLAAYEQYF.

The V gene is TRBV28, the J gene TRBJ2-2, with TRBD2 matching 7 bases. The CDR3 loop spans 15 amino acids. Germline CDR1 MDHEN, CDR2 SYDVKM. The ends lost 4 bases at V and 2 bases at J; junction bases unmatched: 4. The chain's CDR3 is CASSSAGVNTGELFF. The CDR3 DNA reads as TGTGCCAGCAGTTCTGCGGGAGTCAACACCGGGGAGCTGTTTTTT.

This rearrangement joins TRBV7-2 to TRBJ1-2; D uncertain. Germline loops: CDR1 SGHTA, CDR2 FQGNSA. This CDR3 spans 14 amino acids. V was pared by 5 bases and J by 0 bases, with 10 bases between. The CDR3 reads CASSPGEANYGYTF. Here the CDR3 DNA reads TGTGCCAGCAGCCCCGGGGAAGCTAACTATGGCTACACCTTC.

The J gene is TRBJ1-2, the V gene TRBV4-1; D is unclear. This CDR3 contains 13 residues. Trimming took off 3 bases at V and 11 bases at J, with 16 bases between the two ends. Germline V lookup: CDR1 MGHRA, CDR2 YSYEKL. CDR3 protein: CASSQSGRPRYTF. The CDR3 coding sequence is TGCGCCAGCAGCCAGAGCGGACGGCCTCGGTACACCTTC.

This clone was observed a single time. V is TRBV18 and J is TRBJ2-3; 9 bases match TRBD1. V shed 4 bases, J shed 2 bases, and the junction held 10 bases outside the gene matches. Germline-derived CDR1 and CDR2 are KGHSH and LQKENI. The CDR3 sequence is 17 residues long. CDR3 loop: CASSLPSGQGNTDTQYF. Here the CDR3 DNA reads TGTGCCAGCTCACTGCCCTCGGGACAGGGTAACACAGATACGCAGTATTTT.

This sequence joins TRBV13 and TRBJ1-4, with 9 bases that match TRBD1. The CDR3 is 15 residues long. J lost 8 bases, V lost 4 bases, and 8 bases had no gene match. Germline CDR1 PRHDT, CDR2 FYEKMQ (reference sequence). The CDR3 loop reads CASSSARDRDEKLFF. The CDR3 nucleotides are TGTGCCAGCAGCTCCGCCCGGGACAGGGACGAAAAACTGTTTTTT.

This chain uses TRBV5-6 with TRBJ1-5, with TRBD1 matching 7 bases. The CDR3 loop spans 14 amino acids. Germline V gene data show CDR1 as SGHDT and CDR2 as YYEEEE. V lost 5 bases and J lost 3; bases outside the gene matches: 5. In nucleotides, the CDR3 is TGTGCCAGCAGTCTTACAGGGGACAATCAGCCCCAGCATTTT. This translates into CASSLTGDNQPQHF. The full variable domain, with the rest looked up from reference TRBV5-6 and TRBJ1-5, is DAGVTQSPTHLIKTRGQQVTLRCSPKSGHDTVSWYQQALGQGPQFIFQYYEEEERQRGNFPDRFSGHQFPNYSSELNVNALLLGDSALYLCASSLTGDNQPQHFGDGTRLSIL.

This chain links TRBV14 with TRBJ2-1; 8 nucleotides match TRBD1. The germline CDR1 and CDR2 sequences are SGHDN and FVKESK. This CDR3 region has 15 residues. The ends lost 5 bases at V and 4 bases at J; junction bases unmatched: 7. The CDR3 sequence is CASSFRDRTYNEQFF. CDR3 bases: TGTGCCAGCAGCTTCCGGGACAGGACATACAATGAGCAGTTCTTC.

This clone has only a few counts. The V and J genes are TRBV4-1 and TRBJ1-2; no reliable D call. The V and J ends lost 3 bases and 3 bases respectively, with 17 bases between them. The CDR3 sequence is 16 residues long. Germline V CDR1 and CDR2: MGHRA, YSYEKL. CDR3 residues: CASSQIDRGNDYGYTF. The CDR3 bases are TGCGCCAGCAGCCAGATAGACCGCGGCAATGACTATGGCTACACCTTC.

This sequence joins TRBV7-3 and TRBJ2-2; 7 nucleotides line up with TRBD2. CDR3 length: 14 amino acids. Trimming removed 5 bases from V and 1 base from J; junction bases left unmatched: 1. CDR1 and CDR2 (germline): SGHTA, FQGTGA. CDR3 sequence reads: CASSRGENTGELFF. The CDR3 coding sequence is TGTGCCAGCAGCCGGGGGGAGAACACCGGGGAGCTGTTTTTT.

The chain has TRBV27 and TRBJ2-1, with 7 bases that match TRBD2. The CDR3 is made up of 14 amino acids. Germline CDR1 MNHEY, CDR2 SMNVEV (reference sequence). V lost 8 bases and J lost 4; bases outside the gene matches: 8. CDR3 nucleotides: TGTGCCAGCCGGCGCGGGAGCAGATACAATGAGCAGTTCTTC. The encoded protein is CASRRGSRYNEQFF.

The J gene is TRBJ1-1, the V gene TRBV10-1, with D uncertain. Trimming removed 0 bases from V and 5 bases from J, with 10 bases in between. The CDR3 contains 14 residues. CDR1 and CDR2 from the germline V gene are WNHNN and SYGVQD (reference sequence). CDR3 protein: CASSESIGGTEAFF. The DNA for the CDR3 is TGCGCCAGCAGTGAGTCGATCGGAGGGACTGAAGCTTTCTTT.

This rearrangement joins TRBV2 to TRBJ1-1; TRBD1 matches 7 bases. The CDR3 covers 17 residues. The V and J ends lost 3 bases and 5 bases, in that order; junction bases with no gene match: 15. The germline V gene encodes CDR1 SNHLY and CDR2 FYNNEI. The CDR3 spells CASSERTGARGGTEAFF. The CDR3, as DNA: TGTGCCAGCAGTGAGCGGACAGGCGCCCGGGGGGGGACTGAAGCTTTCTTT.

The CDR3 DNA follows: TGCGCCAGCAGTCAATTCTCACTGGGAGGCGCCTCGAGCTCCTACAATGAGCAGTTCTTC. It translates to CASSQFSLGGASSSYNEQFF. V gene TRBV23-1 combines with J gene TRBJ2-1; D is perhaps TRBD2 (6 bases). TRBV23-1 is an open reading frame whose function is uncertain. V was pared by 1 base and J by 0 bases, with 22 bases between. The CDR3 loop spans 20 amino acids.

The chain employs TRBV11-3 and TRBJ1-1; no definite D call. The CDR3 is 12 amino acids. V was shortened by 11 bases and J by 0 bases, with 10 bases between the two germline ends. Germline V gene lookup returns CDR1 SGHNT and CDR2 YENEEA. The CDR3 sequence is CAVSVVNTEAFF. For the CDR3, the DNA is TGTGCCGTGTCAGTGGTGAACACTGAAGCTTTCTTT.

V usage is TRBV6-1 and J usage is TRBJ2-7, with D tentatively TRBD2 (7 bases). Germline V gene lookup returns CDR1 MNHNS and CDR2 SASEGT. V lost 2 bases and J 3 bases, leaving 20 bases between the germline ends. This CDR3 spans 17 amino acids. The DNA for the CDR3 is TGTGCCAGCAGTGAATCGTCGGGGGGCGCTCCCAGCTACGAGCAGTACTTC. Its translation is CASSESSGGAPSYEQYF.

The chain's CDR3 is CASSQGLAGLAAYEQYF. CDR3 nucleotides: TGTGCCAGCAGCCAAGGACTAGCGGGACTAGCTGCTTACGAGCAGTACTTC. The rearrangement links TRBV4-2 to TRBJ2-7; 11 bases line up with TRBD2. V shed 1 base, J shed 4 bases, and the junction held 9 bases outside the gene matches. The CDR3 has 17 residues. Per the germline V gene, CDR1 is LGHNA and CDR2 is YNFKEQ.

The chain's CDR3 is CSASSKETQYF. CDR3 bases: TGCAGTGCTAGTTCCAAAGAGACCCAGTACTTC. The rearrangement links TRBV20-1 to TRBJ2-5; no clear D. The CDR3 length is 11 residues. CDR1 and CDR2 from the germline V gene are DFQATT and SNEGSKA (reference sequence). The V gene lost 3 bases and the J gene lost 3 bases, with 5 bases spanning the gap.

The chain employs TRBV11-3 and TRBJ2-1; 10 positions match TRBD2. V shed 5 bases and J 8 bases; nucleotides not matched to a gene: 15. Per germline, CDR1 SGHNT and CDR2 YENEEA. CDR3 length: 17 amino acids. In nucleotides, the CDR3 is TGTGCCAGCAGCCCAAGTAGGGGGTTAGCGGGGGGCCATGAGCAGTTCTTC. Its protein is CASSPSRGLAGGHEQFF.

This chain connects TRBV5-4 to TRBJ2-3, with D unresolved. The V end was cut by 0 bases, the J end by 2 bases, with 7 bases between. Germline CDR1 reads SGHNT; CDR2 reads YYREEE (reference sequence). This CDR3 comprises 14 residues. CDR3 region: CASSLGATTDTQYF. For the CDR3, the DNA is TGTGCCAGCAGCTTGGGCGCTACCACAGATACGCAGTATTTT.

J is TRBJ2-7 and V is TRBV28; TRBD2 agrees at 10 bases. The germline gives CDR1 MDHEN, CDR2 SYDVKM. The trim removed 5 bases at V and 1 base at J, leaving 2 bases unmatched. This CDR3 is 14 amino acids long. In nucleotides, the CDR3 is TGTGCCAGCAGTGTACTAGCGGGGTCCTACGAGCAGTACTTC. Translation gives CASSVLAGSYEQYF.

The chain is built from TRBV6-6 and TRBJ2-7; tentative D call: TRBD2 (6 bases). Per the germline V gene, CDR1 is MNHNY and CDR2 is SVGAGI (reference sequence). The length of the CDR3 is 15 residues. The V end was cut by 6 bases, the J end by 2 bases, with 17 bases between. In DNA form, the CDR3 reads TGTGCCAGCAGCCACACTAGCTATGTCACCTACGAGCAGTACTTC. Its translation is CASSHTSYVTYEQYF.

The CDR3 here is CASSLFPQSNQPQHF. Written as DNA, the CDR3 is TGTGCCAGCAGTTTATTTCCCCAGAGCAATCAGCCCCAGCATTTT. The chain employs TRBV28 and TRBJ1-5; D gene unclear. The CDR3 loop spans 15 amino acids. The germline CDR1 and CDR2 sequences are MDHEN and SYDVKM. V was pared by 1 base and J by 1 base, with 8 bases between. The whole variable domain, remainder taken from reference TRBV28 and TRBJ1-5, is DVKVTQSSRYLVKRTGEKVFLECVQDMDHENMFWYRQDPGLGLRLIYFSYDVKMKEKGDIPEGYSVSREKKERFSLILESASTNQTSMYLCASSLFPQSNQPQHFGDGTRLSIL.

The genes are TRBV29-1 and TRBJ1-1, with D maybe TRBD1 (6 bases). The CDR3 has 14 residues. The germline V and J ends were trimmed by 7 bases and 5 bases, with 20 bases remaining between them. Germline V gene lookup returns CDR1 SQVTM and CDR2 ANQGSEA. CDR3: CSAFRTDLGTEAFF. DNA for the CDR3: TGCAGCGCTTTTCGGACAGACCTGGGGACTGAAGCTTTCTTT.

V is TRBV6-1 and J is TRBJ1-5, with D perhaps TRBD1 (5 bases). The CDR3 extends over 15 amino acids. Germline V CDR1 and CDR2: MNHNS, SASEGT. Deletions cut 6 bases from V and 0 bases from J, with 12 bases between. CDR3 sequence: CASRGGPNSNQPQHF. The CDR3 nucleotides are TGTGCCAGCAGGGGGGGACCGAATAGCAATCAGCCCCAGCATTTT.

This sequence joins TRBV5-4 and TRBJ2-5; 7 positions agree with TRBD1. CDR3 size: 12 residues. The V segment lost 10 bases and the J segment 2 bases; nucleotides outside the gene matches: 5. The germline V gene encodes CDR1 SGHNT and CDR2 YYREEE (reference sequence). CDR3 in amino acids: CADGTVQETQYF. The DNA for the CDR3 is TGTGCCGACGGGACAGTGCAAGAGACCCAGTACTTC.